The present T cell receptor beta chain was sequenced within a study of a mutant IDH1 vaccine in newly diagnosed glioma (dated by TCRdb to the early 2020s). About the full investigation: Vaccination began 4-6 weeks after radiotherapy alone, or alongside temozolomide cycles in the chemotherapy-containing groups. The roughly 32 treated patients were about 60% male and about 40% female, with a mean age of around 40 years. Prior to enrollment, standard therapy consisting of radiotherapy alone, temozolomide alone, or radiochemotherapy with temozolomide had been administered to patients, with the combination being received by most patients. The week-35 safety follow-up took place at visit V12, and the week-47 end of study took place at visit V13. Peripheral blood was collected at six visits: V03 (baseline), V05, V07, V10, V12 and V13. Longitudinal TCRB deep sequencing was performed for some 25 treated patients wherever samples were available for exploratory analyses.

Overall results and qualifications from the work: The authors stated that sample limitations prevented analyses of patient blood samples from being reproduced. Pseudoprogression appeared unrelated to alterations in the top peripheral T cell clonotypes detected by TCRB sequencing. Availability determined which PBMC samples were chosen for TCRB deep sequencing. Across multiple MHC alleles, vaccine-induced immune responses were seen in 85% to 95% of patients.

From the cysteine up to the phenylalanine, the CDR3 has a length of 15 residues. Kept here is only the CDR3 DNA, which spans 45 bases and is read in frame from base 1. V trim: 2 bases; J trim: 5 bases; unmatched bases: 5. CDR1 MNHEY and CDR2 SVGAGI are derived from the germline V gene. This specimen's time point label, per the study, means: week 35, safety follow-up. Every vaccine dose consisted of 300 ug of a 20-mer mutant IDH1 peptide in Montanide, administered subcutaneously together with topical imiquimod. Patients received eight vaccinations in weeks 1, 3, 5, 7, 11, 15, 19 and 23, corresponding to visits V03 through V10. Newly diagnosed WHO grade 3 or 4 IDH1-mutant astrocytomas showing loss of nuclear ATRX were present in the donors. The samples were drawn from NOA16, a multicentre, single-arm, open-label phase I trial in Germany that tested a mutant IDH1 peptide vaccine in humans for the first time. Genomic DNA for TCRB sequencing was extracted from EDTA blood using the DNeasy Blood and Tissue Kit.

The library was produced with the immunoSEQ multiplex PCR assay. The hsTCRB Kit was used according to the manufacturer's protocol to amplify rearranged TCR beta chain sequences. TCRB libraries were sequenced on an Illumina MiSeq. The authors' analysis ran thus. The kit vendor's proprietary platform handled demultiplexing, trimming and gene mapping. Not all clones reach the TCRdb copy of this immuneACCESS table, which keeps in-frame sequences only. Checked studies attribute under half of the gap to unresolved V genes and leave the rest unexplained. V and J calls and clone size come straight from that table; D and trimming were deduced from the DNA. In all, the sample holds 50,000 to 65,000 clones, and about 86% of those were seen once. In total, the top ten clones hold 1.6% of the sample. Turning to this clone: Its antigen has not been determined. Per-nucleotide qualities are absent, and no much larger clonotype sits a single base away.

Sequencing was performed on PBMCs, taken from a glioma patient whose treatment included an IDH1 peptide vaccine. This clonotype originated in a man aged 35 to 55 with glioma. The rearrangement combines TRBV6-5 with TRBJ2-1; 8 of the junction bases match TRBD1. The DNA sequence is given as TGTGCCAGCAGTTACGGGGGGACAGGAAACAATGAGCAGTTCTTC. Its coded protein is CASSYGGTGNNEQFF.